This record covers a single T cell receptor beta chain. Authors' methods: Amplification of reference gene primers was used by the study to estimate nucleated cell counts. Sequencing was performed with immunoSEQ multiplex PCR; in TCRdb, only in-frame clones are kept and a portion is missing. V and J calls and clone size come straight from that table; D and trimming were deduced from the DNA. The data contain about 120,000 clones, approximately 81% of them seen just once; the ten biggest clones take up around 4%. The CDR3 has 16 amino acids. Trimming removed 4 bases from V and 0 bases from J, with 13 bases in between. The germline V gene encodes CDR1 ENHRY and CDR2 SYGVKD. This sample was included in a study of blood T cell repertoires in COVID-19. Study context: Acute-phase and convalescent COVID-19 samples originated in the United States, Italy and Spain. Sample material is recorded as cDNA or gDNA derived from T cells, B-cell-depleted T cells, or PBMCs.

The TCR originated in a man in his sixties with acute or convalescent COVID-19. The gene calls are TRBV10-3 and TRBJ2-1; no firm D call. The sequencing sample was made of peripheral blood. CDR3 sequence reads: CAISGRSLSSYNEQFF. The DNA for the CDR3 is TGTGCCATCAGTGGTCGGAGTCTTTCCTCCTACAATGAGCAGTTCTTC.